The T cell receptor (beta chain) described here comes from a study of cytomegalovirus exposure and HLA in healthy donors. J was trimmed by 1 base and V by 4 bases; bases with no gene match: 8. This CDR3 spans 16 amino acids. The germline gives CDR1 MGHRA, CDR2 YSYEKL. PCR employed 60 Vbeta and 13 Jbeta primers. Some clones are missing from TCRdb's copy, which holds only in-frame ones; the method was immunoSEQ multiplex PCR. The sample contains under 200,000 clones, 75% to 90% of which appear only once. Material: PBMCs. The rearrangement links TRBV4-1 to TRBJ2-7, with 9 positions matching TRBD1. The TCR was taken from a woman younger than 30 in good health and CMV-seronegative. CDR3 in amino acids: CASSRSPGQGSYEQYF. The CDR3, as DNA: TGCGCCAGCAGCCGTTCCCCGGGACAGGGATCCTACGAGCAGTACTTC.